Below, 4 T cell receptor beta chains from the same sample are listed, as sequenced in a study of blood T cell repertoires in COVID-19. Clones were read by immunoSEQ multiplex PCR, and TCRdb kept only the in-frame ones, dropping some. The sample lists 200,000 to 250,000 clones; roughly 80% were seen once. The sample taken for sequencing was peripheral blood. The receptors stem from a woman of 80 years or more with COVID-19, enrolled during active disease.

J is TRBJ2-3 and V is TRBV24-1; 7 positions agree with TRBD2. CDR3 length equals 13 residues. Germline V lookup: CDR1 KGHDR, CDR2 SFDVKD. The V segment lost 8 bases and the J segment 3 bases; nucleotides outside the gene matches: 4. The CDR3 sequence: CATTGGGTDTQYF. The CDR3 DNA reads as TGTGCCACCACCGGGGGAGGGACAGATACGCAGTATTTT.

The gene calls are TRBV29-1 and TRBJ2-7; D not certain. Germline CDR1 and CDR2: SQVTM and ANQGSEA. The CDR3 is 12 amino acids. V was trimmed by 6 bases and J by 3 bases, leaving 12 bases between them. The CDR3 DNA reads TGCAGCGTCGCAAAGGAGTACTACGAGCAGTACTTC. As protein: CSVAKEYYEQYF.

V is TRBV19 and J is TRBJ2-1; the match to TRBD1 covers 9 bases. This CDR3 region has 15 residues. CDR1 is LNHDA and CDR2 is SQIVND in the germline V gene (reference sequence). V dropped 7 bases and J dropped 4; count of bases not matched to a gene: 8. The CDR3 DNA is TGTGCCAGTACCCCGGGACAGGGCAGATACAATGAGCAGTTCTTC. Translated: CASTPGQGRYNEQFF.

This chain uses TRBV2 with TRBJ1-1, with 8 bases that match TRBD1. After removal of 1 base from V and 5 bases from J, the junction contained 3 bases not matched to a gene. The germline CDR1 and CDR2 sequences are SNHLY and FYNNEI. The length of the CDR3 is 14 residues. The CDR3 loop is CASSEETGGTEAFF. DNA for the CDR3: TGTGCCAGCAGTGAAGAAACAGGGGGGACTGAAGCTTTCTTT.